This TCR beta chain was sequenced during a study of shared clonotypes between healthy human individuals. General study points: The generation probabilities recorded for non-shared clonotypes fell below those of clonotypes shared by all four donors.

Under the authors' procedure: Filtering differed, since immunoSEQ gave only junction sequences and no quality scores. Profiled with immunoSEQ multiplex PCR; TCRdb holds only in-frame clones, not every one. V and J calls and clone size are copied from that table; D and trimming were computed from the DNA. The table lists about 2,100,000 clones, just over 90% of them singletons. As regards this clone: The antigen is not known.

In the naive CD8 group, cells lacked CD45RO and were positively selected for CCR7, so terminally differentiated effector memory CD45RA+ cells were left out. Germline V CDR1 and CDR2: SGHRS, YFSETQ. The CDR3 consists of 14 residues. With 7 bases removed from V and 4 bases from J, the gap between germline ends came to 16 bases. This TCR was sampled from a man aged 18 to 29 in good health. Some clones in this sample may be carry-over from other donors' samples. The J gene is TRBJ2-3, the V gene TRBV5-1, with D perhaps matching TRBD1 (8 bases). The source material was naive CD8+ T cells from PBMCs. The DNA of the CDR3 is TGCGCCAGCTTCACAGGGGGGGTATCAGATACGCAGTATTTT. Translation: CASFTGGVSDTQYF.